The sequence of this T cell receptor beta chain was determined in a study of brain T cells in children with intractable seizures (dated by TCRdb to about 2021). About the investigation overall: A NanoString immunology panel was first used to screen resected brain tissue from roughly 56 pediatric epilepsy surgery cases for immune gene transcripts. About 70% of the 12 selected surgery cases also had pre-surgery blood sequenced, which left four cases with brain tissue only. The full study reports these points: Viral specificity was inferred only from CDR3 sequence similarity, and patients' HCMV serostatus was unknown. Because sequencing depth was different between pre-surgery and post-surgery blood, clones absent from the pre-surgery sample may reflect undersampling.

The immunoSEQ assay was applied to genomic DNA to generate the TCR beta chain sequences. From the authors' description of their analysis: Any CDR3 sequence that did not begin with the conserved framework cysteine at position 104 was removed by hand. To get clonality, the normalized Shannon's Diversity Index was subtracted from one, giving values from 0 (maximal diversity) to 1 (oligoclonal). To check whether a given CDR3 had different frequencies in two samples, for example brain versus blood, chi-squared comparison-of-proportions tests were used. Public clonotypes were found through immuneACCESS searches, while the VDJdb browser was used to judge similarity to known antiviral clonotypes. TCRdb mirrors the immuneACCESS table, restricted to in-frame sequences. Some clones are absent from its copies; in checked studies, under half trace to an unresolved V gene, and the reason for the others is unknown. The V and J calls and clone size are taken from that table; D and trimming were inferred from the DNA. The sample table shows 100,000 to 120,000 clones, and roughly 94% are seen once. The ten biggest clones cover 3.8% of the sample.

Comment on this clone: Its antigen target is currently unknown. Per-base quality was not reported, and no clone a single base away is much larger than it.

V loses 1 base, J loses 8 bases, and the germline ends lie 3 bases apart. From a lookup of the germline V gene (reference sequence), CDR1 and CDR2 are LNHNV and YYDKDF. The CDR3 runs 11 amino acids, cysteine and phenylalanine included. Just CDR3 DNA is preserved here, 33 bases in frame from base 1. Reading the label with the study, this specimen's time point is: resected brain tissue, or blood drawn just prior to surgery. The surgery cases showing the highest brain T cell transcript signatures were chosen for TCR beta chain sequencing of brain tissue and, when available, of blood. Prior to surgery, the patients had been treated with at least one anti-epileptic drug. TCR-sequenced patients were children with drug-resistant epilepsy due to tuberous sclerosis complex, focal cortical dysplasia, Rasmussen encephalitis or hemimegalencephaly. Blood was drawn right before the epilepsy surgery. The Monarch genomic DNA purification kit was used to extract bulk genomic DNA from unsorted brain tissue and whole blood.

This sample comprised peripheral blood, obtained at surgery. This TCR was recovered from a boy younger than two with hemimegalencephaly and intractable seizures. This chain is built from TRBV15 and TRBJ2-1; the D gene cannot be named for sure. The encoded CDR3 is CATSRVHEQFF. The nucleotide sequence is given as TGTGCCACCAGCAGAGTTCATGAGCAGTTCTTC.